These 27 T cell receptor beta chains were sequenced from one sample in a study of T cells after yellow fever vaccination. MiXCR, run by TCRdb on the 5' RACE reads, gives a single entry per CDR3 protein. The data hold a few hundred thousand distinct CDR3 sequences, with roughly 8.6% observed a single time. Sequencing was performed on PBMCs, taken more than 35 days after the first yellow fever vaccination. The receptor set was obtained from a man between 18 and 35 years old who received the YFV17D yellow fever vaccine.

This chain uses TRBV20-1 with TRBJ2-1; D may be TRBD2 (5 bases). This CDR3 region has 15 residues. Trimming stripped 3 bases from V and 3 bases from J, with 15 bases between. CDR1 is DFQATT and CDR2 is SNEGSKA in the germline V gene (reference sequence). CDR3 region: CSASPPRGRYNEQFF. DNA of the CDR3: TGCAGTGCTAGTCCCCCCCGAGGGCGCTACAATGAGCAGTTCTTC.

This clonotype was detected ten times or more. J is TRBJ2-3 and V is TRBV29-1; 12 bases line up with TRBD2. V shed 2 bases, J shed 2 bases, and the junction held 2 bases outside the gene matches. From germline, CDR1 is SQVTM and CDR2 ANQGSEA. The CDR3 is 15 residues long. As DNA, the CDR3 is TGCAGCGTTGAAACTAGCGGGGGGCTCACAGATACGCAGTATTTT. Translation: CSVETSGGLTDTQYF.

This clonotype was picked up a small number of times. J is TRBJ2-3 and V is TRBV7-2, with 8 bases matching TRBD1. Germline CDR1 and CDR2: SGHTA and FQGNSA. V shed 6 bases and J 4 bases; nucleotides not matched to a gene: 9. The CDR3 has 15 amino acids. CDR3 protein: CASRRPGGQADTQYF. For the CDR3, the DNA is TGTGCCAGCAGACGTCCAGGGGGCCAAGCAGATACGCAGTATTTT.

This clonotype has more than one count but fewer than ten. The V gene is TRBV5-6, the J gene TRBJ2-3; 7 bases agree with TRBD2. There are 17 residues in the CDR3. Trimming took 4 bases from V and 6 from J; bases not matched to a gene: 17. The germline gives CDR1 SGHDT, CDR2 YYEEEE. DNA of the CDR3: TGTGCCAGCAGCCCCCTGTTGTTCGCGGGGGTTACTGATACGCAGTATTTT. Protein: CASSPLLFAGVTDTQYF.

Only a few counts were recorded for this clonotype. This rearrangement joins TRBV4-1 to TRBJ1-1; TRBD1 is a possible D gene (5 bases). CDR1 MGHRA and CDR2 YSYEKL come from the germline V gene. Trimming shortened V by 4 bases and J by 2 bases, and 17 bases separated the two germline ends. The CDR3 extends over 16 amino acids. The chain's CDR3 is CASSPIGRAFNTEAFF. The DNA for the CDR3 is TGCGCCAGCAGCCCCATTGGCAGGGCCTTTAACACTGAAGCTTTCTTT.

This clonotype has at least ten counts. V usage is TRBV9 and J usage is TRBJ1-1, with D possibly being TRBD1 (5 bases). Germline CDR1 and CDR2: SGDLS and YYNGEE. The CDR3 sequence is 15 residues long. Trimming left V 4 bases short and J 2 bases short, with 15 bases between. CDR3 residues: CASSPSAGQNTEAFF. The CDR3 DNA reads TGTGCCAGCAGCCCGAGTGCGGGGCAAAACACTGAAGCTTTCTTT. The full variable domain, its missing parts supplied by reference TRBV9 and TRBJ1-1, is DSGVTQTPKHLITATGQRVTLRCSPRSGDLSVYWYQQSLDQGLQFLIQYYNGEERAKGNILERFSAQQFPDLHSELNLSSLELGDSALYFCASSPSAGQNTEAFFGQGTRLTVV.

The chain joins TRBV7-2 to TRBJ2-5, with D uncertain. CDR3 size: 14 residues. V was shortened by 3 bases and J by 1 base, with 9 bases between the two germline ends. CDR1 SGHTA and CDR2 FQGNSA come from the germline V gene. The DNA for the CDR3 is TGTGCCAGCAGCTTCCAGAGCAGCCAAGAGACCCAGTACTTC. As protein: CASSFQSSQETQYF.

This clonotype was seen more than once but under ten times. V usage is TRBV7-2 and J usage is TRBJ1-5, with TRBD1 identical over 10 bases. CDR3 length: 16 amino acids. Looked up from germline, CDR1 is SGHTA and CDR2 is FQGNSA. The junction had 7 bases not matched to a gene; V was cut back by 5 bases and J by 3 bases. CDR3: CASSVAGTGVNQPQHF. CDR3 nucleotide sequence: TGTGCCAGCAGCGTGGCCGGGACAGGGGTCAATCAGCCCCAGCATTTT.

This clonotype was seen a few times. The chain carries TRBV24-1 and TRBJ2-2; D gene unclear. Germline CDR1 reads KGHDR; CDR2 reads SFDVKD. The V end was cut by 2 bases, the J end by 6 bases, with 12 bases between. The CDR3 length is 15 residues. This CDR3 is CATSDSHRPAGELFF. As DNA, the CDR3 is TGTGCCACCAGTGATTCCCATAGGCCGGCCGGGGAGCTGTTTTTT.

This clonotype was seen more than once but under ten times. The rearrangement uses TRBV2 and TRBJ1-5; 11 nucleotides line up with TRBD1. CDR1 and CDR2 from the germline V gene are SNHLY and FYNNEI. CDR3 size: 15 residues. V trimming: 6 bases; J trimming: 7 bases; junction bases outside the gene matches: 8. The CDR3 reads CASRGGTGGEQPQHF. For the CDR3, the DNA is TGTGCCAGCAGGGGGGGGACAGGGGGAGAACAGCCCCAGCATTTT.

Details on this clonotype: A junction boundary mismatches the germline segment, possibly from a read error. The chain recombines TRBV7-2 with TRBJ2-3; perhaps TRBD2 as D (5 bases). Germline V gene sequence: CDR1 SGHTA, CDR2 FQGNSA. This CDR3 region has 12 residues. The CDR3 coding sequence is TGTGCCAGCAGCCTAGCCTTTGATACGCAGTATTTT. Amino acids: CASSLAFDTQYF.

This clonotype showed up just a few times. It may be a read error: a sequence one base away is much more abundant. The chain recombines TRBV12-3 or TRBV12-4 with TRBJ1-2; unclear D gene. CDR3 size: 10 residues. Between the trimmed V and J ends, which lost 3 bases and 8 bases, there was a span of 4 bases. For the CDR3, the DNA is TGTGCCAGCAGTTTTTTCGGCTACACCTTC. It translates to CASSFFGYTF.

A few counts support this clonotype. J is TRBJ1-1 and V is TRBV6-5; D is unresolved. This CDR3 region has 14 residues. Germline assignment: CDR1 MNHEY and CDR2 SVGAGI. V was clipped by 2 bases and J by 8 bases, with 15 bases between them. CDR3 sequence reads: CASSYVFQSQEAFF. The CDR3 nucleotides are TGTGCCAGCAGTTACGTCTTTCAGTCACAGGAAGCTTTCTTT.

V gene TRBV7-2 combines with J gene TRBJ1-1; perhaps TRBD1 as D (5 bases). The V and J ends lost 6 bases and 4 bases respectively, with 15 bases between them. Germline-derived CDR1 and CDR2 are SGHTA and FQGNSA. CDR3 length: 14 residues. CDR3 in DNA: TGTGCCAGCAGGCTAACCCAGGGTAGCACTGAAGCTTTCTTT. Protein sequence: CASRLTQGSTEAFF.

This clonotype was found a few times. The chain is built from TRBV12-3 or TRBV12-4 and TRBJ1-4; 7 positions agree with TRBD1. The CDR3 totals 14 residues. Trimming at V came to 2 bases and at J to 6 bases, leaving 3 bases not matched to a gene. The CDR3 is CASSLRQGDEKLFF. CDR3 DNA: TGTGCCAGCAGTTTACGGCAGGGGGATGAAAAACTGTTTTTT.

This clonotype was detected only a few times. CDR3 sequence: CATSDSRRGGFEQFF. DNA of the CDR3: TGTGCCACCAGTGATTCCCGACGGGGGGGCTTTGAGCAGTTCTTC. This rearrangement joins TRBV24-1 to TRBJ2-1, with 8 bases lining up with TRBD2. Germline CDR1 KGHDR, CDR2 SFDVKD. After removal of 2 bases from V and 9 bases from J, the junction contained 8 bases not matched to a gene. The CDR3 sequence is 15 residues long.

The table lists this clonotype with a count of one. For the CDR3, the DNA is TGTGCCAGCGGGGGGGCGAACTCTGGGGCCAACGTCCTGACTTTC. It codes for CASGGANSGANVLTF. The rearrangement joins TRBV28 to TRBJ2-6; tentatively, D is TRBD2 (7 bases). V lost 8 bases and J lost 0, with 11 bases in between. In germline, CDR1 is MDHEN, CDR2 SYDVKM. The CDR3 is made up of 15 amino acids.

The chain is built from TRBV15 and TRBJ2-3; no definite D call. Germline V gives CDR1 LNHNV, CDR2 YYDKDF (reference sequence). This CDR3 comprises 16 residues. V dropped 0 bases and J dropped 6 bases, with 16 bases sitting between them. The CDR3 is CATSRDRGYSVDTQYF. DNA for the CDR3: TGTGCCACCAGCAGAGATCGAGGTTATAGTGTGGATACGCAGTATTTT.

The CDR3, as DNA: TGTGCCAGCAGCTCAACATATCGGGCCGACGCTAACTACGAGCAGTACTTC. It encodes CASSSTYRADANYEQYF. The rearrangement uses TRBV7-2 and TRBJ2-7, with D hard to call. Trimming left V 4 bases short and J 3 bases short, with 22 bases between. This CDR3 is built from 17 residues. The V gene's germline CDR1 is SGHTA and CDR2 FQGNSA.

The gene calls are TRBV20-1 and TRBJ2-5; 9 nucleotides align to TRBD1. There are 14 residues in the CDR3. The V gene's germline CDR1 is DFQATT and CDR2 SNEGSKA (reference sequence). With 2 bases clipped from V and 5 bases from J, the junction kept 6 bases outside the gene matches. This CDR3 is CSARIGTGSETQYF. The CDR3 region has the DNA TGCAGTGCTAGAATTGGGACAGGGTCGGAGACCCAGTACTTC.

V is TRBV1 and J is TRBJ2-3; the DNA was not compared with TRBD2, the D call given in the table. TRBV1 is listed as a pseudogene. There are 15 residues in the CDR3. The CDR3 here is CTSSPLPGLKDTQYF. CDR3 in DNA: TGCACCAGCAGCCCTTTACCGGGACTAAAAGATACGCAGTATTTT.

This chain links TRBV7-7 with TRBJ2-2; TRBD1 agrees at 10 bases. The CDR3 is 14 residues long. Looked up from germline, CDR1 is SSHAT and CDR2 is FNYEAQ (reference sequence). The CDR3 nucleotides read TGTGCTAGCTCACGGGACAGGGGAACCGGGGAGCTGTTTTTT. Its translation: CASSRDRGTGELFF.

There are a few counts of this clonotype. The rearrangement joins TRBV7-8 to TRBJ2-3; no reliable D call. The germline V and J ends were trimmed by 1 base and 4 bases, with 9 bases remaining between them. CDR1 is SGHVS, CDR2 FQNEAQ, per germline. The CDR3 sequence is 14 residues long. The CDR3 spells CASSLVPVSDTQYF. In nucleotides, the CDR3 is TGTGCCAGCAGCTTAGTTCCGGTCTCAGATACGCAGTATTTT.

The chain carries TRBV28 and TRBJ2-7, with D tentatively TRBD1 (6 bases). V was trimmed by 6 bases and J by 4 bases, leaving 13 bases between them. The CDR3 consists of 13 residues. Germline CDR1 is MDHEN and CDR2 is SYDVKM. Here the CDR3 DNA reads TGTGCCAGCAGCCCTGGGACATCATACGAGCAGTACGTC. Protein product: CASSPGTSYEQYV.

The sample holds a few counts of this clonotype. The CDR3 loop reads CASSAQLRPMNTEAFF. The CDR3 DNA reads as TGTGCCAGCAGCGCCCAATTAAGGCCTATGAACACTGAAGCTTTCTTT. The chain joins TRBV9 to TRBJ1-1; D unresolved. Germline V gene sequence: CDR1 SGDLS, CDR2 YYNGEE. The CDR3 extends over 16 amino acids. Trimming pared 3 bases from V and 0 bases from J, leaving 15 bases between.

This clonotype was detected many times. V gene TRBV6-1 combines with J gene TRBJ2-2; no definite D call. The V and J ends lost 5 bases and 2 bases respectively, with 12 bases between them. Germline loops: CDR1 MNHNS, CDR2 SASEGT. CDR3 size: 15 residues. The CDR3 nucleotides read TGTGCCAGCAGTCCACGGACCGAAAACACCGGGGAGCTGTTTTTT. It codes for CASSPRTENTGELFF.

The chain joins TRBV29-1 to TRBJ1-1; the D is unclear. This CDR3 contains 13 residues. Trimming left V 6 bases short and J 4 bases short, with 15 bases between. Germline V gene data show CDR1 as SQVTM and CDR2 as ANQGSEA. The CDR3 nucleotides are TGCAGCGTCAGGTCGGCTCAGGCCACTGAAGCTTTCTTT. Its translation: CSVRSAQATEAFF.